The 16 T cell receptor beta chains given below trace back to one sample, sequenced in a study of T cell responses to AZD1222 COVID-19 vaccine. Method: immunoSEQ multiplex PCR; TCRdb's copy keeps in-frame clones and lacks some. The table lists 100,000 to 110,000 clones, more than 70% of them singletons. The source material was peripheral blood, sampled on day 0 of MenACWY control vaccination. The receptors stem from an adult in good health.

About this clone itself: The sample contains more than one DNA sequence encoding this CDR3. V usage is TRBV7-2 and J usage is TRBJ1-5; D possibly corresponds to TRBD1 (5 bases). V lost 1 base, J lost 7 bases, and 8 bases lay in between. The germline gives CDR1 SGHTA, CDR2 FQGNSA. CDR3 length: 13 amino acids. The CDR3 here is CASSLGQGQPQHF. The CDR3 bases are TGTGCCAGCAGCTTAGGTCAGGGCCAGCCCCAGCATTTT.

The chain joins TRBV7-6 to TRBJ2-2, with D maybe TRBD2 (6 bases). Per the germline V gene, CDR1 is SGHVS and CDR2 is FNYEAQ. This CDR3 is 15 amino acids long. The V gene lost 5 bases and the J gene lost 3 bases, with 13 bases spanning the gap. CDR3 residues: CASSPRLGDTGELFF. The CDR3 bases are TGTGCCAGCAGCCCCCGACTAGGAGACACCGGGGAGCTGTTTTTT.

A single count supports this clone. This chain's CDR3 is CASMDDLAGYSNQPQHF. For the CDR3, the DNA is TGTGCCAGTATGGATGACCTGGCGGGGTATAGCAATCAGCCCCAGCATTTT. This chain links TRBV19 with TRBJ1-5; D is ambiguous. Germline V gene lookup returns CDR1 LNHDA and CDR2 SQIVND (reference sequence). V dropped 7 bases and J dropped 0 bases, with 19 bases sitting between them. The CDR3 is 17 residues long.

This sequence joins TRBV14 and TRBJ2-1; possibly TRBD2 for D (5 bases). Germline lookup yields CDR1 SGHDN and CDR2 FVKESK. Deletions cut 1 base from V and 3 bases from J, with 13 bases between. The CDR3 spans 16 residues. This CDR3 is CASSQGSSTNYNEQFF. The DNA of the CDR3 is TGTGCCAGCAGCCAAGGGTCTAGCACCAACTACAATGAGCAGTTCTTC.

The gene calls are TRBV7-9 and TRBJ2-3; D might be TRBD2 (7 bases). The V gene's germline CDR1 is SEHNR and CDR2 FQNEAQ (reference sequence). The CDR3 is 19 residues long. V gave up 5 bases and J gave up 4 bases, with 28 bases separating them. The CDR3 region is CASSTRYDQGGAVADTQYF. DNA for the CDR3: TGTGCCAGCAGCACACGCTACGACCAAGGGGGGGCGGTAGCAGATACGCAGTATTTT.

The chain carries TRBV11-2 and TRBJ2-7, with TRBD2 matching 9 bases. Germline CDR1 is SGHAT and CDR2 is FQNNGV. The CDR3 sequence is 15 residues long. The V segment lost 1 base and the J segment 5 bases; nucleotides outside the gene matches: 6. The CDR3 region is CASSLGAGGSNEQYF. CDR3 coding DNA: TGTGCCAGCAGCTTAGGAGCGGGGGGATCTAACGAGCAGTACTTC.

The rearrangement links TRBV4-3 to TRBJ2-2, with a possible D match to TRBD2 (6 bases). The CDR3 runs 16 residues. Germline V lookup: CDR1 LGHNA, CDR2 YSLEER. V was cut by 0 bases and J by 0 bases, with 8 bases left in between. CDR3 DNA sequence: TGCGCCAGCAGCCAAGATTGGGGGGCGAACACCGGGGAGCTGTTTTTT. Translation gives CASSQDWGANTGELFF.

The chain couples TRBV27 to TRBJ1-2, with D hard to call. V lost 6 bases to trimming and J lost 3 bases, with 11 bases between them. Germline CDR1 and CDR2: MNHEY and SMNVEV (reference sequence). CDR3 length: 13 amino acids. The CDR3 loop is CASRPGRDYGYTF. In nucleotides, the CDR3 is TGTGCCAGCAGGCCGGGGAGGGACTATGGCTACACCTTC.

This clone was recorded at least ten times. This sequence joins TRBV6-5 and TRBJ2-7, with D uncertain. CDR1 is MNHEY, CDR2 SVGAGI, per germline. V lost 0 bases to trimming and J lost 0 bases, with 12 bases between them. The CDR3 is 16 amino acids. The CDR3 DNA reads as TGTGCCAGCAGTTACTCGAACGGTGACTCCTCCTACGAGCAGTACTTC. As protein: CASSYSNGDSSYEQYF.

The CDR3 here is CASAPWGTENSPLHF. The CDR3 bases are TGCGCCAGCGCCCCGTGGGGGACGGAAAATTCACCCCTCCACTTT. V usage is TRBV5-1 and J usage is TRBJ1-6; possibly TRBD1 for D (5 bases). Trimming removed 7 bases from V and 7 bases from J, with 18 bases in between. The germline gives CDR1 SGHRS, CDR2 YFSETQ. There are 15 residues in the CDR3. Full variable domain (outside the CDR3, taken from reference TRBV5-1 and TRBJ1-6): KAGVTQTPRYLIKTRGQQVTLSCSPISGHRSVSWYQQTPGQGLQFLFEYFSETQRNKGNFPGRFSGRQFSNSRSEMNVSTLELGDSALYLCASAPWGTENSPLHFGNGTRLTVT.

The chain carries TRBV18 and TRBJ1-1; no clear D gene. From germline, CDR1 is KGHSH and CDR2 LQKENI. This CDR3 has 17 residues. The V end lost 5 bases, the J end lost 0 bases, and 19 bases lay between the germline ends. CDR3 loop: CASSRVAGNLMNTEAFF. CDR3 nucleotide sequence: TGTGCCAGCTCAAGGGTGGCCGGGAACCTAATGAACACTGAAGCTTTCTTT.

The rearrangement uses TRBV5-4 and TRBJ2-7, with D uncertain. Per germline, CDR1 SGHNT and CDR2 YYREEE (reference sequence). The CDR3 runs to 16 residues. Trimming removed 5 bases from V and 4 bases from J, with 22 bases in between. This chain's CDR3 is CASSRRPGGIGYEQYF. CDR3 bases: TGTGCCAGCAGTCGGCGGCCCGGTGGGATAGGGTACGAGCAGTACTTC.

The V call is TRBV7-2, the J call TRBJ1-6; D remains unclear. Germline V gene sequence: CDR1 SGHTA, CDR2 FQGNSA. The CDR3 has 14 amino acids. Trimming took off 2 bases at V and 5 bases at J, with 7 bases between the two ends. DNA of the CDR3: TGTGCCAGCAGCTTAACGGGGAATAATTCACCCCTCCACTTT. This gives the protein CASSLTGNNSPLHF. The whole variable domain, filled in from reference TRBV7-2 and TRBJ1-6, reads GAGVSQSPSNKVTEKGKDVELRCDPISGHTALYWYRQSLGQGLEFLIYFQGNSAPDKSGLPSDRFSAERTGGSVSTLTIQRTQQEDSAVYLCASSLTGNNSPLHFGNGTRLTVT.

This clone has just one count. V gene TRBV7-9 combines with J gene TRBJ1-2; D gene ambiguous. CDR3 size: 14 residues. Trimming pared 1 base from V and 7 bases from J, leaving 13 bases between. Germline loops: CDR1 SEHNR, CDR2 FQNEAQ (reference sequence). The CDR3 protein is CASSLVSGSGGYTF. CDR3 in DNA: TGTGCCAGCAGCTTAGTGTCCGGGAGCGGTGGCTACACCTTC.

This clone has only one observation. The chain links TRBV6-2 or TRBV6-3 to TRBJ2-7; 10 nucleotides line up with TRBD2. CDR3 length: 15 residues. The V gene's germline CDR1 is MNHEY and CDR2 SVGEGT. The ends lost 5 bases at V and 2 bases at J; junction bases unmatched: 6. This CDR3 reads CASSLPSGGPYEQYF. As DNA, the CDR3 is TGTGCCAGCAGTCTCCCTAGCGGGGGACCCTACGAGCAGTACTTC.

The chain joins TRBV7-3 to TRBJ2-3, with TRBD2 matching over 7 bases. CDR3 length equals 16 residues. Unmatched junction bases numbered 7, after V lost 2 bases and J lost 2 bases. Looked up from germline, CDR1 is SGHTA and CDR2 is FQGTGA. DNA for the CDR3: TGTGCCAGCAGCTTAGGTCCGGGGGGAACCACAGATACGCAGTATTTT. Translating gives CASSLGPGGTTDTQYF.